These 23 T cell receptor beta chains originate from one sample sequenced in a study. TCRdb independently ran MiXCR on the 5' RACE reads; one entry per CDR3 protein. The data show fewer than 55,000 distinct CDR3 sequences, about a fifth seen once. Tregs were sorted as CD4+CD25+CD127-/low cells. Source material: Tregs sorted from a lymph node. The receptor source for this set is a female donor with breast cancer.

A word on this clonotype: This may be a read error, as it is one base from a much larger clone. The V gene is TRBV7-6, the J gene TRBJ1-6, with D perhaps TRBD1 (5 bases). The germline V gene has CDR1 SGHVS and CDR2 FNYEAQ. The CDR3 runs 15 residues. This CDR3 is CASSLEDTANSPPHF. The CDR3 nucleotides read TGTGCCAGCAGCTTAGAGGACACAGCGAATTCACCCCCCCACTTT. Full variable domain (remainder filled in from reference TRBV7-6 and TRBJ1-6): GAGVSQSPRYKVTKRGQDVALRCDPISGHVSLYWYRQALGQGPEFLTYFNYEAQQDKSGLPNDRFSAERPEGSISTLTIQRTEQRDSAMYRCASSLEDTANSPPHFGNGTRLTVT.

This clonotype was counted at least ten times. The chain couples TRBV5-1 to TRBJ2-1; no clear D gene. Germline CDR1 reads SGHRS; CDR2 reads YFSETQ. Trimming shortened V by 1 base and J by 3 bases, and 8 bases separated the two germline ends. The CDR3 runs 14 residues. The CDR3 DNA follows: TGCGCCAGCAGCTTGCAATTACACTACAATGAGCAGTTCTTC. Residues: CASSLQLHYNEQFF.

Of note for this clonotype: A much larger clone lies a single base off, so this may be a read error. The chain links TRBV20-1 to TRBJ1-4; D is ambiguous. Germline V gives CDR1 DFQATT, CDR2 SNEGSKA (reference sequence). The CDR3 runs 15 residues. The V end lost 0 bases, the J end lost 0 bases, and 8 bases lay between the germline ends. The CDR3 sequence is CSARDHGATNEKLFF. DNA for the CDR3: TGCAGTGCTAGAGATCACGGAGCAACTAATGAAAAACTGTTTTTT.

A note on this clonotype: The junction shows a germline mismatch at one end, possibly a read error. V and J are TRBV3-1 and TRBJ2-1; D remains unclear. This CDR3 has 13 amino acids. The germline CDR1 and CDR2 sequences are LGHDT and YNNKEL (reference sequence). CDR3 protein: CASSQGLYNEQLF. In DNA, the CDR3 is TGTGCCAGCAGCCAAGGACTTTACAATGAGCAGCTCTTC.

This clonotype was counted many times. The CDR3 region is CASSLGGLENEQFF. The CDR3 DNA reads as TGTGCCAGCAGCTTAGGGGGACTAGAAAATGAGCAGTTCTTC. The chain joins TRBV7-2 to TRBJ2-1; 8 bases are a match to TRBD2. Germline V CDR1 and CDR2: SGHTA, FQGNSA. With V trimmed by 1 base and J by 7 bases, 3 bases remained unmatched. The length of the CDR3 is 14 residues.

The chain recombines TRBV12-3 or TRBV12-4 with TRBJ2-1; D is possibly TRBD1 (6 bases). The length of the CDR3 is 12 residues. V lost 4 bases to trimming and J lost 7 bases, with 8 bases between them. CDR3 nucleotide sequence: TGTGCCAGCAGTTCACAGGGTAATGAGCAGTTCTTC. Residues: CASSSQGNEQFF.

As to this clonotype: A much larger clone lies one base from this, so it may be a read error. The rearrangement links TRBV9 to TRBJ2-1; 10 bases align to TRBD2. This CDR3 is built from 15 residues. CDR1 and CDR2 from the germline V gene are SGDLS and YYNGEE. CDR3 in DNA: TGTGCCGGCAGCGTAGGGACTAGCGCAAGCAATGAGCAGTTCTTC. Translated, it gives CAGSVGTSASNEQFF.

As concerns this clonotype: One end of the junction fails to match germline, which may point to a read error. V gene TRBV9 combines with J gene TRBJ2-2, with D perhaps assigned TRBD1 or TRBD2 (7 bases each). CDR3 length equals 16 residues. CDR1 and CDR2 from the germline V gene are SGDLS and YYNGEE. The CDR3 DNA reads TGTGCCAGCAGCGAGCGGGACAGACAGAACACCAGGGAGCTGTTTTTT. Protein product: CASSERDRQNTRELFF.

In this sample, this clonotype turned up many times. The chain recombines TRBV4-1 with TRBJ2-1; TRBD2 agrees at 11 bases. Trimming at V came to 0 bases and at J to 9 bases, leaving 7 bases not matched to a gene. The CDR3 has 16 residues. CDR1 is MGHRA and CDR2 is YSYEKL in the germline V gene. The CDR3 loop is CASSQEFSGRAVEQFF. The CDR3 DNA follows: TGCGCCAGCAGCCAAGAGTTTAGCGGGAGGGCTGTTGAGCAGTTCTTC.

V gene TRBV6-5 combines with J gene TRBJ1-2, with unresolved D. The CDR3 is made up of 13 amino acids. The V gene's germline CDR1 is MNHEY and CDR2 SVGAGI. Trimming pared 6 bases from V and 6 bases from J, leaving 14 bases between. The CDR3 region is CASSSMLRDGYTF. The CDR3 nucleotides read TGTGCCAGCAGCTCCATGCTACGGGATGGCTACACCTTC.

Ten or more counts support this clonotype. This rearrangement joins TRBV7-2 to TRBJ2-3; perhaps TRBD2 as D (5 bases). V was cut by 1 base and J by 0 bases, with 11 bases left in between. CDR3 length equals 16 residues. Germline-derived CDR1 and CDR2 are SGHTA and FQGNSA. CDR3 region: CASSLVAGPSTDTQYF. CDR3 nucleotides: TGTGCCAGCAGCTTAGTTGCGGGCCCAAGCACAGATACGCAGTATTTT.

This clonotype was recorded a few times. The rearrangement joins TRBV6-6 to TRBJ2-3; 7 bases line up with TRBD2. The CDR3 loop spans 15 amino acids. Trimming took 1 base from V and 2 from J; bases not matched to a gene: 3. CDR1 is MNHNY and CDR2 is SVGAGI in the germline V gene (reference sequence). The CDR3 spells CASSYWAGVTDTQYF. DNA of the CDR3: TGTGCCAGCAGTTACTGGGCGGGAGTCACAGATACGCAGTATTTT.

This clonotype has at least ten counts. The chain joins TRBV5-1 to TRBJ2-6; D is possibly TRBD1 (7 bases). CDR1 is SGHRS and CDR2 is YFSETQ in the germline V gene. The CDR3 runs to 16 residues. Trimming cost V 4 bases and J 0 bases, with 11 bases left between them. The DNA of the CDR3 is TGCGCCAGCAGCCGCCAGGGGGGCTCTGGGGCCAACGTCCTGACTTTC. Translation gives CASSRQGGSGANVLTF. The whole variable domain, remainder taken from reference TRBV5-1 and TRBJ2-6, is KAGVTQTPRYLIKTRGQQVTLSCSPISGHRSVSWYQQTPGQGLQFLFEYFSETQRNKGNFPGRFSGRQFSNSRSEMNVSTLELGDSALYLCASSRQGGSGANVLTFGAGSRLTVL.

This clonotype was recorded many times. The V and J genes are TRBV5-6 and TRBJ2-1; 7 nucleotides match TRBD2. CDR3 length: 12 amino acids. The V gene end was trimmed by 4 bases and the J gene end by 10 bases; junction bases not matched to a gene: 5. Germline CDR1 SGHDT, CDR2 YYEEEE. The CDR3 loop is CASSMSGAEQFF. CDR3 nucleotides: TGTGCCAGCAGCATGAGCGGGGCCGAGCAGTTCTTC.

In its sample, this clonotype was seen many times. J is TRBJ1-5 and V is TRBV11-2; perhaps TRBD1 as D (6 bases). CDR3 length: 13 residues. The germline V and J ends were trimmed by 5 bases and 3 bases, with 8 bases remaining between them. Germline CDR1 is SGHAT and CDR2 is FQNNGV. The CDR3, as DNA: TGTGCCAGCAGCAGACAGGTCAATCAGCCCCAGCATTTT. Protein sequence: CASSRQVNQPQHF.

Concerning this clonotype itself: A junction end diverges from the germline sequence, so it may reflect a read error. V gene TRBV20-1 combines with J gene TRBJ1-4; D gene unclear. The V gene's germline CDR1 is DFQATT and CDR2 SNEGSKA (reference sequence). CDR3 length: 13 amino acids. This CDR3 is CRAKQPAGEKLFF. The CDR3 DNA sequence: TGCAGGGCTAAGCAGCCGGCGGGGGAAAAACTGTTTTTT.

The chain uses TRBV7-9 and TRBJ1-1, with unresolved D. Germline-derived CDR1 and CDR2 are SEHNR and FQNEAQ (reference sequence). V lost 0 bases and J 7 bases, leaving 6 bases between the germline ends. The CDR3 runs to 12 residues. This chain's CDR3 is CASSLAKDEAFF. CDR3 DNA: TGTGCCAGCAGCTTAGCGAAGGATGAAGCTTTCTTT.

V is TRBV20-1 and J is TRBJ2-3, with 10 bases aligning to TRBD1. Per the germline V gene, CDR1 is DFQATT and CDR2 is SNEGSKA (reference sequence). The trim removed 0 bases at V and 2 bases at J, leaving 5 bases unmatched. CDR3 size: 16 residues. CDR3 amino acids: CSARDPGQGFTDTQYF. The DNA for the CDR3 is TGCAGTGCTAGAGACCCGGGACAGGGGTTCACAGATACGCAGTATTTT.

This clonotype was counted a single time. A much larger clone differs from this one at a single base, so this may be a read error. The rearrangement uses TRBV20-1 and TRBJ1-2, with D hard to call. The CDR3 is 14 residues long. Germline CDR1 and CDR2: DFQATT and SNEGSKA (reference sequence). Here the CDR3 reads CSTSIPGRDYGYTF. Written as DNA, the CDR3 is TGCAGTACTAGTATTCCCGGGAGGGACTATGGCTACACCTTC.

About this clonotype itself: With a much larger clone just one base away, this may be a read error. The chain couples TRBV10-3 to TRBJ2-2, with 7 bases matching TRBD1. V shed 8 bases and J 3 bases; nucleotides not matched to a gene: 12. This CDR3 comprises 16 residues. Germline V gene sequence: CDR1 ENHRY, CDR2 SYGVKD. CDR3 sequence: CAIGIGQDSHTGELFF. The DNA for the CDR3 is TGTGCCATCGGTATAGGACAGGATTCTCACACCGGGGAGCTGTTTTTT.

This clonotype was seen at least ten times. The CDR3 sequence: CASSFGPGWRGKNIQYF. For the CDR3, the DNA is TGTGCCAGCAGTTTTGGCCCCGGGTGGAGGGGCAAAAACATTCAGTACTTC. The genes are TRBV28 and TRBJ2-4, with D possibly being TRBD2 (6 bases). V was clipped by 3 bases and J by 3 bases, with 18 bases between them. There are 17 residues in the CDR3. Germline V gene data show CDR1 as MDHEN and CDR2 as SYDVKM.

There are many counts of this clonotype. The gene calls are TRBV4-1 and TRBJ2-5, with 14 bases matching TRBD2. J gave up 5 bases and V 3 bases, and 8 bases lay outside the gene matches. Per the germline V gene, CDR1 is MGHRA and CDR2 is YSYEKL. The CDR3 totals 17 residues. CDR3 bases: TGCGCCAGCAGCCAGCAACCCCGACTAGCGGGAGGGGAGACCCAGTACTTC. This translates into CASSQQPRLAGGETQYF.

The chain is built from TRBV4-1 and TRBJ2-1; TRBD2 agrees at 8 bases. This CDR3 region has 17 residues. Germline CDR1 and CDR2: MGHRA and YSYEKL. V lost 0 bases to trimming and J lost 2 bases; unmatched junction nucleotides: 6. The CDR3 region has the DNA TGCGCCAGCAGCCAAGATCTTAATAGCGGGACCTACAATGAGCAGTTCTTC. This encodes CASSQDLNSGTYNEQFF.